This T cell receptor (beta chain) was captured by sequencing in a study of low-dose radiotherapy and immunotherapy resistance in tumors. Study-wide context: Members of Cohort 1 were treated with 0.5 Gy per fraction every 2 weeks. The prescribed total PTV dose was 6.5 Gy. Every two weeks, the protocol called for intravenous cyclophosphamide at 200 mg/m2. It was given one day before each radiation and immunotherapy administration.

Both TCRalpha and TCRbeta chains were reverse transcribed with V-gene-specific primers. TCRs were put through about 20 PCR cycles of amplification with Phusion. A constant-region primer and the V-primer adapter served as the primer pair. TCRdb analysed the reads with MiXCR anew, one entry per CDR3 protein. In the table there are roughly 36,000 distinct CDR3 sequences, roughly 31% of which are singletons. CDR3 size: 15 residues. The germline V gene encodes CDR1 SGHVS and CDR2 FQNEAQ. Trimming stripped 4 bases from V and 5 bases from J, with 18 bases between. The sample's time point: before trial treatment.

The sequencing used PBMCs, collected before treatment. The chain joins TRBV7-8 to TRBJ2-7; D is unresolved. This clonotype was obtained from a male donor with gallbladder cancer. CDR3 nucleotide sequence: TGTGCCAGCAGCTCCCGCGGACCCCCCGCCAACGAGCAGTACTTC. It translates to CASSSRGPPANEQYF.